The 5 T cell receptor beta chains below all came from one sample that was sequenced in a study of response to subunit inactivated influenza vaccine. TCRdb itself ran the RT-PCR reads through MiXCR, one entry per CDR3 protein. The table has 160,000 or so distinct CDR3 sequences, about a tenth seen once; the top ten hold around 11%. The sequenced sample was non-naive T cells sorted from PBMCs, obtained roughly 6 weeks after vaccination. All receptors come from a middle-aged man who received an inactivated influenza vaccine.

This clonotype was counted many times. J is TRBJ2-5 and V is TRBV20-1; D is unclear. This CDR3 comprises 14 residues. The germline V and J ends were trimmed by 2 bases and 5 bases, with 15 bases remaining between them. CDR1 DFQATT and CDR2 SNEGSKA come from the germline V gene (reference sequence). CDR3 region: CSARRGDPQETQYF. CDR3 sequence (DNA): TGCAGTGCTAGAAGAGGAGACCCCCAGGAGACCCAGTACTTC.

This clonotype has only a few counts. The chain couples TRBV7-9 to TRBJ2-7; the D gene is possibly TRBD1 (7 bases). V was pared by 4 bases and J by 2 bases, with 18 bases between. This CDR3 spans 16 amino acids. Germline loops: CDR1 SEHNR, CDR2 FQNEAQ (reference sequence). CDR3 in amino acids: CASSSTWTGGTYEQYF. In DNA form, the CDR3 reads TGTGCCAGCAGCTCCACCTGGACAGGAGGGACCTACGAGCAGTACTTC.

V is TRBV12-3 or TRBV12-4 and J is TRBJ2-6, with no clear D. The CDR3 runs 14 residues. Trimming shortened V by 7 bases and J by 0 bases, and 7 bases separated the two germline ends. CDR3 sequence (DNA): TGTGCCAGCACCACCAGCTCTGGGGCCAACGTCCTGACTTTC. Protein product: CASTTSSGANVLTF.

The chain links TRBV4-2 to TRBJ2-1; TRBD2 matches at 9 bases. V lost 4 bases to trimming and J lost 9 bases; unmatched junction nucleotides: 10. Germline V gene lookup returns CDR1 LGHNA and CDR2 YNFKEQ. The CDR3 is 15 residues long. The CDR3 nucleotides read TGTGCCAGCAGCCGGGACGTTAGCGGGAGAGGTGAGCAGTTCTTC. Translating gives CASSRDVSGRGEQFF.

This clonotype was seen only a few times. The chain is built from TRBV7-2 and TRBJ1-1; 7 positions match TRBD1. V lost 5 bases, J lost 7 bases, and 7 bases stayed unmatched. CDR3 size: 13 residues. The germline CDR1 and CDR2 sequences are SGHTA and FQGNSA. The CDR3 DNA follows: TGTGCCAGCAGCCCCAACAGGGGCAGTGAAGCTTTCTTT. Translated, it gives CASSPNRGSEAFF.